These T cell receptor beta chains were read from a single sample in a study of CDR3 diversity in severe acne. MiXCR, applied by TCRdb to the PCR reads, yields one record per CDR3 protein. There are some 90,000 distinct CDR3 sequences in the sample; about half occur only once, and around 10% lies in the top ten. Source material: blood. All receptors come from a male donor with severe acne vulgaris. Each CDR3 is given with its conserved first and last residue. Each record gives: clone size, J gene, V gene, D gene, CDR3 protein, CDR3 DNA. D genes are given only for firm matches. Some rows have no size entry. The others give once, few or many, or a class for an expanded clone.

>.|TRBJ1-2|TRBV4-3|.
CASSQLQGNYGYTF
TGCGCCAGCAGCCAACTGCAGGGGAACTATGGCTACACCTTC
>.|TRBJ2-3|TRBV6-5|TRBD2
CASSYTLGGTSTDTQYF
TGTGCCAGCAGTTACACCTTGGGGGGGACTAGCACAGATACGCAGTATTTT
>few|TRBJ2-2|TRBV24-1|.
CATSDPGTPNTGELFF
TGTGCCACCAGTGACCCCGGGACACCGAACACCGGGGAGCTGTTTTTT
>few|TRBJ2-7|TRBV6-2/TRBV6-3|TRBD1
CASSNLPGRDRLSSYEQYF
TGTGCCAGCAGTAACCTACCCGGACGGGACAGGCTTAGTTCCTACGAGCAGTACTTC
>few|TRBJ2-7|TRBV28|TRBD2
CASSSGLAGTLTYEQYF
TGTGCCAGCAGTTCGGGGCTAGCGGGGACTTTGACCTACGAGCAGTACTTC
>.|TRBJ2-2|TRBV3-1|.
CASSRQGGVTGELFF
TGTGCCAGCAGCCGCCAGGGGGGGGTCACCGGGGAGCTGTTTTTT
>once|TRBJ2-5|TRBV7-9|.
CASTTELAQETQYF
TGTGCCAGCACTACGGAGCTAGCCCAAGAGACCCAGTACTTC
>.|TRBJ1-2|TRBV19|.
CASTPPGANYGYTF
TGTGCCAGCACTCCTCCCGGGGCTAACTATGGCTACACCTTC
>.|TRBJ2-5|TRBV9|.
CASSVLDGTQYF
TGTGCCAGCAGCGTCCTGGATGGGACCCAGTACTTC
>many|TRBJ2-7|TRBV2|TRBD2
CASRGLRAGGRYEQYF
TGTGCCAGCAGGGGTCTTCGGGCGGGAGGAAGGTACGAGCAGTACTTC
>.|TRBJ2-3|TRBV10-1|TRBD1
CASSEGTGRWDTQYF
TGCGCCAGCAGTGAGGGGACAGGGAGGTGGGATACGCAGTATTTT
>once|TRBJ2-7|TRBV15|.
CATGWEQYF
TGTGCCACCGGGTGGGAGCAGTACTTC